This T cell receptor beta chain was captured in a study of blood T cells in healthy people across ages (dated by TCRdb to between 2015 and 2016). In terms of the full investigation: Template switching captured roughly one uniquely barcoded TCR beta cDNA molecule per two T cells in model experiments. Age-related changes in TCR beta repertoire diversity were measured in the study by deep sequencing normalized with unique cDNA molecular identifiers. Four age groups were formed from the donors: young (average 16 years), middle-aged (approximately 40), aged (62) and long-lived (around 82). To avoid experimental bias, donors of different ages were distributed randomly across sequencing lanes. For two donors (one aged 18 to 30 and one aged 80 or older), the study analyzed two additional independent replicas of 1 million unique cDNA reads from the same blood draw. Overall study results and their limits: A strong correlation was found between observed TCR beta diversity and the percentage of naive T cells measured by flow cytometry. Observed TCR beta diversity per million T cells fell roughly linearly with age, and a significant reduction was already apparent by age roughly 40. Compared with the aged group, more naive CD4+ T cells, fewer expanded clones and increased TCR diversity were shown by the long-lived group, suggesting age selection. Total diversity estimates from one million sequenced T cells were considered lower bounds and underestimates. The CMV infection status of donors was not known, potentially confounding age-related changes in expanded clonotypes. Bulk unsorted PBMC profiling prevented conclusive comparison of naive and antigen-experienced compartments.

In regard to this clonotype: Which antigen it targets is not known. It has no much larger one-base neighbor in the sample; base qualities were not kept.

The library came from 5' RACE. TCRdb lists the instrument as Illumina HiSeq 2500. A second roughly 6 to 12 cycle PCR used a sample-barcoded 5' primer and a J-beta primer mix. A unique molecular identifier was introduced onto each TCR beta cDNA molecule by a template-switch 5' adaptor carrying 12 random nucleotides. Each sample yielded at least 3 million CDR3-containing paired-end reads. All of the RNA was converted into first-strand cDNA using the Mint cDNA synthesis kit, with a TRBC-specific oligonucleotide serving as the primer. All cDNA was treated with uracil-DNA glycosylase and then went through a first 18-cycle PCR with the universal primers M1SS and BC2_uni_R. The original methods were these. Normalization of each sample was performed by random selection of 1 million high-quality reads, each carrying a distinct molecular identifier. Reads with shared molecular identifiers were discarded instead of being binned into consensus sequences. MiTCR, set to a Q25 quality threshold and the strictest error-elimination algorithm, was used for CDR3 identification, clonotype clustering and error correction. Lower-bound total TCR beta diversity was estimated with a nonparametric unseen species model using Euler transformation. TCRdb reprocessing: public reads trimmed at Q25 with fastp, clones called with MiXCR, in-frame beta chains kept. Identical CDR3 protein sequences are pooled into one entry, listed with their most common genes and DNA. The V and J calls shown here were made by TCRdb, not taken from the authors' results. In all, the sample holds 550,000 to 800,000 distinct CDR3 sequences, and roughly 20% of those were seen once. Roughly 3.9% of the sample comes from the top ten.

Donors were a few dozen systemically healthy Caucasian individuals from Russia aged roughly 6 to 100 years. Each donor gave ten milliliters of peripheral blood, collected into EDTA-treated Vacutainer tubes. Ficoll-Paque density-gradient centrifugation was used to isolate PBMCs, with at least 6.5 million per sample. Trizol reagent was used to extract total RNA from the PBMCs, yielding at least 6 micrograms per sample. Naive CD45RAhigh/CD27high T cell percentages were measured by flow cytometry on a PBMC aliquot from every donor. Including the terminal cysteine and phenylalanine, the CDR3 comprises 14 residues. Just CDR3 DNA is preserved here, 42 bases in frame from base 1. The CDR1 and CDR2 encoded by the germline V gene are MGHRA and YSYEKL.

The sequence derives from a man between 65 and 85 years old in good health. The chain joins TRBV4-1 to TRBJ2-5; the D gene lacks a confident call. The DNA end favors TRBJ2-7, so the J call may be wrong. Specimen: blood. The CDR3 is CASSQNSNSYEQYF. In nucleotides, the sequence is TGCGCCAGCAGCCAAAACAGCAACTCCTACGAGCAGTACTTC.